This TCR beta chain was found in a study of shared clonotypes between healthy human individuals. Clones were read by immunoSEQ multiplex PCR, and TCRdb kept only the in-frame ones, dropping some. The top ten clones hold 0.045% to 0.06% of a sample with about 600,000 clones, more than 95% of them seen once. Trimming removed 4 bases at V and 13 bases at J, with 26 bases between. This CDR3 is built from 15 residues. CDR1 and CDR2 from the germline V gene are SNHLY and FYNNEI. The sequence was collected from a woman in her 30s in good health. This chain joins TRBV2 and TRBJ2-7; D may match TRBD1 or TRBD2 (5 bases each). The sample consisted of naive CD4+ T cells sorted from blood. Subset specified: CD45RA+ positively selected. CDR3 residues: CASSGGWQAGTRPYF. CDR3 nucleotide sequence: TGTGCCAGCAGTGGGGGGTGGCAGGCTGGAACTAGGCCATACTTC.